The present TCR beta chain was sequenced within a study of beta chain features in type 1 diabetes. The investigators reverse transcribed all of the isolated RNA, so they sequenced expressed TCRB transcripts. Data came from immunoSEQ multiplex PCR; TCRdb stores just in-frame clones and leaves some out. This sample has around 400,000 clones; around 12% occur once, and the top ten carry about 0.018%. What was sequenced was naive CD4+ T cells from blood. This sequence was found in a man in his late teens or twenties in good health.

The CDR3 sequence: CASSLSGTINEQFF. The CDR3 DNA sequence: TGTGCCAGCAGCTTGAGCGGGACTATCAATGAGCAGTTCTTC. The rearrangement links TRBV11-2 to TRBJ2-1, with 7 bases fitting TRBD2. The CDR3 runs to 14 residues. Germline V CDR1 and CDR2: SGHAT, FQNNGV. The J segment lost 6 bases and the V segment lost 3 bases, leaving 5 bases of the junction unmatched.